These T cell receptor beta chains were read from a single sample in a study of CXCR3-negative and CXCR3-positive naive CD8 T cells. TCRdb re-called the 5' RACE reads; one entry per CDR3 protein, DNA not given. The clone table shows about 48,000 distinct CDR3 sequences, with the ten largest holding over 12%. The sample consisted of memory CD8+ T cells from blood. Receptors originate from a human donor in good health. Some clones in this sample may be carry-over from other donors' samples. Both conserved end residues are part of each CDR3. Each record gives: V gene, clone size, J gene, CDR3 protein. Expanded clones are given a class, and other clones once, few, many or no size at all.

v_call: TRBV28; clone_size: .; j_call: TRBJ2-5; cdr3_aa: CASSLQPLTGVETQYF
v_call: TRBV5-1; clone_size: .; j_call: TRBJ2-1; cdr3_aa: CASSLEGSTYNEQFF
v_call: TRBV6-4; clone_size: .; j_call: TRBJ2-3; cdr3_aa: CASSVGGGTDTQYF
v_call: TRBV4-2; clone_size: .; j_call: TRBJ1-5; cdr3_aa: CASSPYQGLSNQPQHF
v_call: TRBV7-3; clone_size: .; j_call: TRBJ2-5; cdr3_aa: CASSHGGAGETQYF
v_call: TRBV7-3; clone_size: .; j_call: TRBJ2-1; cdr3_aa: CASSQSGSYNEQFF
v_call: TRBV9; clone_size: .; j_call: TRBJ2-2; cdr3_aa: CASSEGRTSLHTGELFF
v_call: TRBV2; clone_size: medium-sized; j_call: TRBJ2-2; cdr3_aa: CASSEARTGPTGELFF
v_call: TRBV29-1; clone_size: .; j_call: TRBJ2-1; cdr3_aa: CSVDEAGATYNEQFF
v_call: TRBV7-6; clone_size: .; j_call: TRBJ2-2; cdr3_aa: CASTGVSGELFF
v_call: TRBV29-1; clone_size: .; j_call: TRBJ2-5; cdr3_aa: CSVEGEKGAGETQYF
v_call: TRBV27; clone_size: .; j_call: TRBJ2-1; cdr3_aa: CASSFPDREQFF
v_call: TRBV28; clone_size: .; j_call: TRBJ2-7; cdr3_aa: CASKQLSSYEQYF
v_call: TRBV21-1; clone_size: .; j_call: TRBJ2-7; cdr3_aa: CASIPTAYEQYF
v_call: TRBV9; clone_size: .; j_call: TRBJ2-1; cdr3_aa: CASSVEGGTSGPNEQFF
v_call: TRBV28; clone_size: .; j_call: TRBJ2-7; cdr3_aa: CASSFPGSNYEQYF
v_call: TRBV4-2; clone_size: .; j_call: TRBJ2-7; cdr3_aa: CASSQVQGVDEQYF
v_call: TRBV6-5; clone_size: .; j_call: TRBJ2-1; cdr3_aa: CASSDSTSILTLGEQFF
v_call: TRBV7-8; clone_size: .; j_call: TRBJ2-7; cdr3_aa: CASSYYEGVSSYEQYF
v_call: TRBV6-5; clone_size: .; j_call: TRBJ2-1; cdr3_aa: CASSQTANEQFF
v_call: TRBV7-2; clone_size: .; j_call: TRBJ1-1; cdr3_aa: CASSTTGGSETEAFF
v_call: TRBV2; clone_size: medium-sized; j_call: TRBJ2-1; cdr3_aa: CASRGGRYNEQFF